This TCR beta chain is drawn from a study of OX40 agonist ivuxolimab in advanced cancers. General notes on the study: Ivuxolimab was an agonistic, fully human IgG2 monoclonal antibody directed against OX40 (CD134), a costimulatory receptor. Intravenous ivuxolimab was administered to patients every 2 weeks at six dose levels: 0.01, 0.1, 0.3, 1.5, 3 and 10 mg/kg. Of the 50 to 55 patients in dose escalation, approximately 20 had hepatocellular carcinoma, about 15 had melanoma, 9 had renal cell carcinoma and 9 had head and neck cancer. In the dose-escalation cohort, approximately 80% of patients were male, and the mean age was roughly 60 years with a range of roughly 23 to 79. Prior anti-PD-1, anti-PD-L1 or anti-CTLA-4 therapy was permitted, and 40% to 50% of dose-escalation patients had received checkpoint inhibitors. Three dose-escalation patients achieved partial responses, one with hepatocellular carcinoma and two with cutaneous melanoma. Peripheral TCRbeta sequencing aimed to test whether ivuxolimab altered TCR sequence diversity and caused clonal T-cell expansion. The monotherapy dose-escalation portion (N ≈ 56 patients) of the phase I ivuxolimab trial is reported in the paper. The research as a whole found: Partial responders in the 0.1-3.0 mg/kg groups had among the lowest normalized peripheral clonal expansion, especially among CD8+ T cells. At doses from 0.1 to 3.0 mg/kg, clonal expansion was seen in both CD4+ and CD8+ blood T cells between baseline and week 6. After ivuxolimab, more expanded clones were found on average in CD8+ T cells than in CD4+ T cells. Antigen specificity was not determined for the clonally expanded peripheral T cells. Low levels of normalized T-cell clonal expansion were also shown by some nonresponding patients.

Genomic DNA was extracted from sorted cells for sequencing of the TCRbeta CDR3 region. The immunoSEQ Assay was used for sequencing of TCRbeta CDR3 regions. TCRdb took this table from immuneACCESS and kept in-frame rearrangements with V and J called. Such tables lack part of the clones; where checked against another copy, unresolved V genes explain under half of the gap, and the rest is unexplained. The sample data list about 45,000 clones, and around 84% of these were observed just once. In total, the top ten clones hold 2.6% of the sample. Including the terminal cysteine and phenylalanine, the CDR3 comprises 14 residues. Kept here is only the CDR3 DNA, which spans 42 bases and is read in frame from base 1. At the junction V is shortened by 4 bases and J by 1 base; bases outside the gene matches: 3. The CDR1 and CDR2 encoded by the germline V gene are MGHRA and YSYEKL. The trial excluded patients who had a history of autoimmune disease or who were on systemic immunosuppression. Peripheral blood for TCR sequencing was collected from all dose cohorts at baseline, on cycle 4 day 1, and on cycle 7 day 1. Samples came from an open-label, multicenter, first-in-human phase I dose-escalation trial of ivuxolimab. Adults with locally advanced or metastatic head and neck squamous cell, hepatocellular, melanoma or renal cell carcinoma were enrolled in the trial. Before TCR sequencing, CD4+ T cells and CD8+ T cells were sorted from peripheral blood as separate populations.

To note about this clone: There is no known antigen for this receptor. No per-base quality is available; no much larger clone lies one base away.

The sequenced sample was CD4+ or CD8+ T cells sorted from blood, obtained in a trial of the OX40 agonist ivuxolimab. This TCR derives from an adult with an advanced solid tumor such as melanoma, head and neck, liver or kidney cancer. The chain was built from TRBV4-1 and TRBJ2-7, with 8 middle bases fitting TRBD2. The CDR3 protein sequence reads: CASSLSGNSYEQYF. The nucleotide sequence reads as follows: TGCGCCAGCAGCCTTAGCGGGAATTCCTACGAGCAGTACTTC.